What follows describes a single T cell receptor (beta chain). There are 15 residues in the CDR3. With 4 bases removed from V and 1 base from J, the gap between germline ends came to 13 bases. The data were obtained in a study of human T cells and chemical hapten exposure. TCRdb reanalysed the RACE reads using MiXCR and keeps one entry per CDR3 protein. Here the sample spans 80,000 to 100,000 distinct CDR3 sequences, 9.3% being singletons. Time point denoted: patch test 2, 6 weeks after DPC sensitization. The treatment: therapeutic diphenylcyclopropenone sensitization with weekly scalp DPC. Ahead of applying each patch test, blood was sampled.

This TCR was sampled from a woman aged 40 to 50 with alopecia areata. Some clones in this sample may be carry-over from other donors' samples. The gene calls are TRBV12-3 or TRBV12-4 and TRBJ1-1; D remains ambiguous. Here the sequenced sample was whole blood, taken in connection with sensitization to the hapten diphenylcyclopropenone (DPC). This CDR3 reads CASSSRTAGNTEAFF. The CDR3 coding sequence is TGTGCCAGCAGTTCCAGGACCGCAGGGAACACTGAAGCTTTCTTT.